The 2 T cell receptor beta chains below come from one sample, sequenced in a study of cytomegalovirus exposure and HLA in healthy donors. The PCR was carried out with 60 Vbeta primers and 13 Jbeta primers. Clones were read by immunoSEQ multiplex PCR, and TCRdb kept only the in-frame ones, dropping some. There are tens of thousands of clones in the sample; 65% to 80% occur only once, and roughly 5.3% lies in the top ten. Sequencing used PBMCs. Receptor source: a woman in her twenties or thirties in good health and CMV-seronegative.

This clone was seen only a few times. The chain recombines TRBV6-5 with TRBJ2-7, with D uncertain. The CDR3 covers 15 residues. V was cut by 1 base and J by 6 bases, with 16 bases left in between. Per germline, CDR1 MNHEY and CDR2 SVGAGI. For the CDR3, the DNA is TGTGCCAGCAGTTACTTGGCAGGTGGCCTCGCCGAGCAGTACGTC. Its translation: CASSYLAGGLAEQYV.

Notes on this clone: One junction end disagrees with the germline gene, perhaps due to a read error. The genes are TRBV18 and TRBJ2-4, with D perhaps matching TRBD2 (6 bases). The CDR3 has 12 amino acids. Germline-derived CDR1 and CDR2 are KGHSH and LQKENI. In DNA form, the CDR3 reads TGTGCCAGCTCACCCTTAGCGGCGGGGTTGCACTTC. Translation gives CASSPLAAGLHF. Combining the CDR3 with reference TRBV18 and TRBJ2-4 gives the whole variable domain NAGVMQNPRHLVRRRGQEARLRCSPMKGHSHVYWYRQLPEEGLKFMVYLQKENIIDESGMPKERFSAEFPKEGPSILRIQQVVRGDSAAYFCASSPLAAGLHFGAGTRLSVL.